This T cell receptor beta chain was identified in a study of T-cell reconstitution after alpha-beta-depleted transplantation in children. A library of TCRbeta sequences, prepared with unique molecular identifiers, was generated. TCRdb analysed the PCR reads with MiXCR anew, one entry per CDR3 protein. The sample has about 590,000 distinct CDR3 sequences; 10% to 15% are singletons. This CDR3 region has 13 residues. CDR1 and CDR2 (germline): ENHRY, SYGVKD. V was trimmed by 6 bases and J by 10 bases, leaving 19 bases between them. Study-level results: Recipient T cells and thymic progenitors that survived were the source of the high TCRbeta diversity seen at day 60 in some patients. Several hundred expanded graft clones reportedly gave rise to the alpha-beta T cells present about two months after transplant. One year after transplant, T-cell counts and diversity came mostly from newly produced T cells.

This clonotype was counted at least ten times. Its cognate antigen is unknown. This receptor was identified in a male patient aged 10 to 17 who had a stem cell transplant for acute myeloid leukemia, so the T cells may come from the graft donor. Material: PBMCs, mostly from graft donor cells, obtained 360 days after TCRalphabeta/CD19-depleted stem cell transplant. This chain connects TRBV10-3 to TRBJ2-7; no firm D call. The chain's CDR3 is CAISLGDSTDQYF. The CDR3 DNA reads as TGTGCCATCAGCCTAGGAGATTCTACAGACCAGTACTTC.